The table lists the clone carrying this T cell receptor beta chain with many counts. Its antigen is unknown. These data come from a study of Graves' ophthalmopathy and Graves' hyperthyroidism. Findings and limits, study-wide: The model's ophthalmopathy progression predictions had less than 71% sensitivity and 72.22% specificity. Blood contained most expanded thyroid clonotypes exceeding 0.001 frequency.

Researchers took RNA transcripts and amplified TCR beta CDR3 regions from them. RT-PCR with HTBI primers came first, then second-round multiplex PCR. TCRdb re-called the multiplex PCR reads with MiXCR, one entry per CDR3 protein. The sample lists 680,000 or so distinct CDR3 sequences; over 20% were seen once. A diagnosis was made from clinical symptoms together with serum thyroxine, TRAb, thyroid ultrasound and orbital computed tomography. The receptor comes from a woman between 18 and 30 years old with stable Graves' hyperthyroidism. Some clones in this sample may be carry-over from other donors' samples. Sequenced input: peripheral blood.

CDR3 nucleotide sequence: TGTGCCAGCAGTTACTCTTGGGGATCGAACTACGAGCAGTACTTC. Translated: CASSYSWGSNYEQYF. The rearrangement joins TRBV6-2 or TRBV6-3 to TRBJ2-7; D unresolved. Per germline, CDR1 MNHEY and CDR2 SVGEGT. This CDR3 has 15 residues. The V and J ends lost 0 bases and 3 bases respectively, with 12 bases between them.